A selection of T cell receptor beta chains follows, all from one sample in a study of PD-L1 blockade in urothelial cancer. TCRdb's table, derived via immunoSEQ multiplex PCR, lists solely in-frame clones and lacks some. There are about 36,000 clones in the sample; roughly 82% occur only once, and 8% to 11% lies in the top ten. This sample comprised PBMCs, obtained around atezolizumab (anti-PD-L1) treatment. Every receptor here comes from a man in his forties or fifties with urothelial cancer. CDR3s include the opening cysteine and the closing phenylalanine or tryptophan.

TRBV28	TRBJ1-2	CASREVYGYTF
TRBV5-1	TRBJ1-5	CASSLGTGTANQPQHF
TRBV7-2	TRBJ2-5	CASTSRGAVETQYF
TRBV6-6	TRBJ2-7	CASGIYEQYF
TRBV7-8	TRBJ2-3	CASSPRQGPSTDTQYF
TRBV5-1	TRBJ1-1	CASSLGPRGTEAFF
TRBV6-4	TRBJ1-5	CASSDSQWTVREPQHF
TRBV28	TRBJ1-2	CASSSPPPGNYGYTF
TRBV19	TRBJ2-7	CASQRTSGIYEQYF
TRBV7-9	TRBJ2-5	CASSPRGAQETQYF
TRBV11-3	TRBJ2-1	CASSPHWGTGENNEQFF
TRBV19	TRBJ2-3	CASSPLRDRGRDTQYF
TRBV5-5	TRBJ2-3	CASSLSGGDTQYF
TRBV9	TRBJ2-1	CASSETGLANNEQFF
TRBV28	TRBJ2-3	CASSSPDWASTDTQYF
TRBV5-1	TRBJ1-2	CASSLGVRNHGYTF
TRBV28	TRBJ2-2	CASTSGREGTGELFF
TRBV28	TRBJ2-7	CASTAPTSVAYEQYF
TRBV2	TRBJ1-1	CATGQVAGAFF
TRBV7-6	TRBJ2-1	CASSAAGAGVYNEQFF